The entry below gives a single TCR beta chain sequence along with its context. These data originate in a study of blood T cell repertoires in COVID-19. The CDR3 runs to 13 residues. V was pared by 2 bases and J by 3 bases, with 8 bases between. Germline CDR1 SGHRS, CDR2 YFSETQ. Some clones are missing from TCRdb's copy, which holds only in-frame ones; the method was immunoSEQ multiplex PCR. Of 200,000 or so clones in the sample, around 86% are singletons; the top ten hold around 6.1%. The receptor was isolated from a woman in her forties with acute or convalescent COVID-19. The specimen sequenced was peripheral blood. The genes are TRBV5-1 and TRBJ1-2; D call uncertain. CDR3 in amino acids: CASSFQSDYGYTF. CDR3 in DNA: TGCGCCAGCAGCTTCCAATCGGACTATGGCTACACCTTC. The full variable domain, rest sourced from reference TRBV5-1 and TRBJ1-2, is KAGVTQTPRYLIKTRGQQVTLSCSPISGHRSVSWYQQTPGQGLQFLFEYFSETQRNKGNFPGRFSGRQFSNSRSEMNVSTLELGDSALYLCASSFQSDYGYTFGSGTRLTVV.